The 15 T cell receptor beta chains listed next were all sequenced from one sample in a study of T-cell reconstitution after alpha-beta-depleted transplantation in children. TCRbeta library preparation incorporated unique molecular identifiers. TCRdb recomputed calls from the PCR reads with MiXCR, one row per CDR3 protein. The data contain some 390,000 distinct CDR3 sequences, roughly 20% of them singletons. The starting material was PBMCs from the stem cell graft donor, obtained from the stem cell graft. These receptor sequences come from a human donor who donated a stem cell graft to a child with acute myeloid leukemia.

The gene calls are TRBV20-1 and TRBJ2-5; 7 positions match TRBD1. Germline trimming cut 4 bases from V and 5 bases from J; bases unmatched to any gene: 7. The CDR3 spans 13 residues. CDR1 is DFQATT, CDR2 SNEGSKA, per germline (reference sequence). The CDR3 DNA sequence: TGCAGTGCTAAAAAGACAGGGTTGGAGACCCAGTACTTC. Encoded protein: CSAKKTGLETQYF.

This rearrangement joins TRBV12-3 or TRBV12-4 to TRBJ1-5, with D maybe TRBD1 (5 bases). Deletions cut 6 bases from V and 5 bases from J, with 14 bases between. This CDR3 contains 14 residues. CDR3 DNA: TGTGCCAGCAGCTGGGACGGGAAGGATCAGCCCCAGCATTTT. It translates to CASSWDGKDQPQHF.

Only a few counts were recorded for this clonotype. The chain is built from TRBV5-1 and TRBJ1-6; no firm D call. The CDR3 is 13 residues long. The V gene lost 0 bases and the J gene lost 7 bases, with 5 bases spanning the gap. Per germline, CDR1 SGHRS and CDR2 YFSETQ. The CDR3, as DNA: TGCGCCAGCAGCTTGGTACTGAATTCACCCCTCCACTTT. It translates to CASSLVLNSPLHF. The full variable domain, completed using reference TRBV5-1 and TRBJ1-6, is KAGVTQTPRYLIKTRGQQVTLSCSPISGHRSVSWYQQTPGQGLQFLFEYFSETQRNKGNFPGRFSGRQFSNSRSEMNVSTLELGDSALYLCASSLVLNSPLHFGNGTRLTVT.

Only one count was recorded for this clonotype. The V call is TRBV29-1, the J call TRBJ2-1, with D perhaps matching TRBD1 or TRBD2 (6 bases each). Germline loops: CDR1 SQVTM, CDR2 ANQGSEA. The V end lost 8 bases, the J end lost 0 bases, and 20 bases lay between the germline ends. There are 16 residues in the CDR3. CDR3 protein: CSTPGAVGSSYNEQFF. The CDR3 DNA is TGCAGCACTCCGGGGGCAGTCGGGAGCTCCTACAATGAGCAGTTCTTC.

This clonotype has a handful of counts. The junction departs from the called germline gene at one end, perhaps through a read error. The chain has TRBV7-9 and TRBJ1-1, with TRBD1 identical over 7 bases. In germline, CDR1 is SEHNR, CDR2 FQNEAQ (reference sequence). The CDR3 is made up of 15 amino acids. CDR3 in DNA: TGTGCCAGCAGCGGAGACAGGGCGGGGCGTCCTGAAGTTTTCTTT. It specifies CASSGDRAGRPEVFF. Using reference TRBV7-9 and TRBJ1-1 for the parts outside the CDR3, the full variable domain is DTGVSQNPRHKITKRGQNVTFRCDPISEHNRLYWYRQTLGQGPEFLTYFQNEAQLEKSRLLSDRFSAERPKGSFSTLEIQRTEQGDSAMYLCASSGDRAGRPEVFFGQGTRLTVV.

This clonotype came up once. Compared with germline, one end of the junction differs, possibly owing to a read error. The chain has TRBV4-2 and TRBJ2-7; TRBD2 is a possible D gene (5 bases). The CDR3 consists of 13 residues. Per the germline V gene, CDR1 is LGHNA and CDR2 is YNFKEQ. The CDR3 bases are TGTGCCAGCAGCCAAGTGGGTGACTACGAGCGGTACTTC. Protein sequence: CASSQVGDYERYF.

The chain has TRBV28 and TRBJ2-5; 11 bases agree with TRBD1. This CDR3 is 16 amino acids long. V lost 3 bases to trimming and J lost 1 base; unmatched junction nucleotides: 4. From germline, CDR1 is MDHEN and CDR2 SYDVKM. CDR3 region: CASSFFGTGGQETQYF. The DNA for the CDR3 is TGTGCCAGCAGTTTTTTTGGGACAGGGGGCCAAGAGACCCAGTACTTC.

J is TRBJ2-7 and V is TRBV3-1; possible D gene TRBD2, 6 bases. Trimming took off 5 bases at V and 2 bases at J, with 19 bases between the two ends. Germline V lookup: CDR1 LGHDT, CDR2 YNNKEL (reference sequence). This CDR3 spans 16 amino acids. The CDR3 region is CASSSRTGREPYEQYF. CDR3 DNA: TGTGCCAGCAGCTCACGAACTGGACGGGAGCCCTACGAGCAGTACTTC.

This clonotype has only one observation. The junction does not match germline at one end; this may be a read error. The genes are TRBV5-1 and TRBJ2-4; 7 bases are a match to TRBD2. Germline loops: CDR1 SGHRS, CDR2 YFSETQ. This CDR3 region has 15 residues. The CDR3 DNA reads as TGCGCCAGCAGCTTGGTAGTAGCGGGTCAGAACATTGAGTACTTC. Residues: CASSLVVAGQNIEYF.

This sequence joins TRBV4-2 and TRBJ2-7; 14 bases are a match to TRBD2. J was trimmed by 5 bases and V by 3 bases; bases with no gene match: 3. Germline CDR1 reads LGHNA; CDR2 reads YNFKEQ. The CDR3 is made up of 15 amino acids. CDR3 in amino acids: CASSQGGLAGDEQYF. Written as DNA, the CDR3 is TGTGCCAGCAGCCAGGGGGGACTAGCGGGAGACGAGCAGTACTTC.

The V and J genes are TRBV4-1 and TRBJ2-1; 10 bases are shared with TRBD2. CDR3 length: 17 residues. Germline CDR1 reads MGHRA; CDR2 reads YSYEKL. V was clipped by 3 bases and J by 0 bases; unmatched bases: 5. As DNA, the CDR3 is TGCGCCAGCAGCCAGGGACTAGCGAGAAGCTCCTACAATGAGCAGTTCTTC. Amino acids: CASSQGLARSSYNEQFF.

The V and J genes are TRBV27 and TRBJ2-7, with TRBD1 as a possible D gene (5 bases). Trimming stripped 4 bases from V and 0 bases from J, with 13 bases between. Germline CDR1 MNHEY, CDR2 SMNVEV (reference sequence). This CDR3 has 15 amino acids. The CDR3 loop is CASSSPRQLSYEQYF. The CDR3 DNA reads as TGTGCCAGCAGTTCACCCCGACAGCTCTCCTACGAGCAGTACTTC.

This clonotype appeared many times. The V call is TRBV7-6, the J call TRBJ2-3; D gene ambiguous. V was trimmed by 1 base and J by 4 bases, leaving 12 bases between them. The CDR3 has 15 amino acids. The germline V gene has CDR1 SGHVS and CDR2 FNYEAQ. CDR3 bases: TGTGCCAGCAGCTTAGTCTTGGGCAAACCAGATACGCAGTATTTT. It yields the protein CASSLVLGKPDTQYF.

This clonotype was recorded a few times. This chain links TRBV27 with TRBJ2-7, with D perhaps TRBD2 (6 bases). Germline lookup yields CDR1 MNHEY and CDR2 SMNVEV (reference sequence). V was trimmed by 0 bases and J by 2 bases, leaving 11 bases between them. CDR3 length: 15 residues. For the CDR3, the DNA is TGTGCCAGCAGTTTATCGGTAGCGGTGGCCTACGAGCAGTACTTC. Protein sequence: CASSLSVAVAYEQYF.

There are a few counts of this clonotype. CDR3 sequence: CSAPRTDGYTF. The DNA for the CDR3 is TGCAGTGCTCCCCGGACAGATGGCTACACCTTC. The chain is built from TRBV20-1 and TRBJ1-2; weak D call: TRBD1 (6 bases). CDR1 and CDR2 from the germline V gene are DFQATT and SNEGSKA (reference sequence). The CDR3 length is 11 residues. With 5 bases removed from V and 6 bases from J, the gap between germline ends came to 10 bases.